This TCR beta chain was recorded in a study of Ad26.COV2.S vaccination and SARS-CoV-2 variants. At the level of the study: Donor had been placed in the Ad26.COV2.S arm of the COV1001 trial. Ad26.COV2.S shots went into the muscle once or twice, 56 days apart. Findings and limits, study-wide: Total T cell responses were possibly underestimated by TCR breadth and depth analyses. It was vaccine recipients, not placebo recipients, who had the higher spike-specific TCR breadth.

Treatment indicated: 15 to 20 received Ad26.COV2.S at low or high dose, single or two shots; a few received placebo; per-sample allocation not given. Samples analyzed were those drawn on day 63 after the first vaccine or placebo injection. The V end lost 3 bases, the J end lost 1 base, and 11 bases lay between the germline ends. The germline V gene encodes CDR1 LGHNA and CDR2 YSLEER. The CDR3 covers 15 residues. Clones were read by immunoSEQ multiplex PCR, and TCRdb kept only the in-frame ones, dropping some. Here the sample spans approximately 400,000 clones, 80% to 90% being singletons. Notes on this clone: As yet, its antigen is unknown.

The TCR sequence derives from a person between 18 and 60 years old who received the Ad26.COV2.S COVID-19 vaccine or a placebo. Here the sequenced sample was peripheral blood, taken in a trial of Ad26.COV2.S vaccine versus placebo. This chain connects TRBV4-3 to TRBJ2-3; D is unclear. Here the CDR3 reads CASSHLYAGTDTQYF. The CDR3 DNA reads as TGCGCCAGCAGCCACCTTTACGCGGGCACAGATACGCAGTATTTT.